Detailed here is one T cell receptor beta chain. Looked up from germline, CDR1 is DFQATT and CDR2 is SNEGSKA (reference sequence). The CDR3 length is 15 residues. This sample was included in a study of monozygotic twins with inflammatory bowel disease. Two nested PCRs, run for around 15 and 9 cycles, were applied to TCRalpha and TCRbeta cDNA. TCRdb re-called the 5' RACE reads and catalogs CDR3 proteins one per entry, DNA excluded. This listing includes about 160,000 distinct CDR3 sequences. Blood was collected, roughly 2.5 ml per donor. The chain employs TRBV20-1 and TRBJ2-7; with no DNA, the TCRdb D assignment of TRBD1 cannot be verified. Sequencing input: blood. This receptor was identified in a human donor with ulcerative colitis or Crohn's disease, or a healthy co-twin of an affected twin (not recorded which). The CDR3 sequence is CSAQRQGTTANEQYF.